A selection of T cell receptor beta chains follows, all from one sample in a study of blood T cell repertoires in COVID-19. TCRdb's copy holds only in-frame clones and misses some; the assay was immunoSEQ multiplex PCR. This sample has over 130,000 clones, with around 89% found just once. Sequencing was carried out using peripheral blood. The source is a woman of 80 years or more with acute or convalescent COVID-19. Both conserved end residues are part of each CDR3. A D gene is named only where the DNA matches it firmly. Not every row has a clone size; where given, it reads once, few, many or a size class.

>.|TRBV7-8|TRBJ2-4|.
TGTGCCAGCAGCTTACAGGGACGGGGGATAGCCAAAAACATTCAGTACTTC
CASSLQGRGIAKNIQYF
>.|TRBV5-1|TRBJ2-1|TRBD1
TGCGCCAGCAGTTTGGGACAGGAATCCTCCTACAATGAGCAGTTCTTC
CASSLGQESSYNEQFF
>.|TRBV7-2|TRBJ1-1|.
TGTGCCAGCAGCGGCAGGCAGGGTTGGACTGAAGCTTTCTTT
CASSGRQGWTEAFF
>.|TRBV9|TRBJ1-3|.
TGTGCCAGCAGCGTAAATGCGGGCGGAAACACCATATATTTT
CASSVNAGGNTIYF
>.|TRBV6-1|TRBJ1-5|.
TGTGCCAGCAGCCCCGATCAGCCCCAGCATTTT
CASSPDQPQHF
>.|TRBV11-2|TRBJ2-1|TRBD2
TGTGCCAGCAGCTTTACGGGGGGATACAATGAGCAGTTCTTC
CASSFTGGYNEQFF
>.|TRBV5-1|TRBJ1-3|.
TGCGCCAGCAGCTTGGGGACAGCAAGAAACACCATATATTTT
CASSLGTARNTIYF
>.|TRBV9|TRBJ1-6|.
TGTGCCAGCAGCGTAGCTGAGAGCTCCTATAATTCACCCCTCCACTTT
CASSVAESSYNSPLHF
>.|TRBV6-4|TRBJ2-1|TRBD1
TGTGCCAGCAGTGACCGGGACAGGGCCGACTACAATGAGCAGTTCTTC
CASSDRDRADYNEQFF
>.|TRBV19|TRBJ2-7|.
TGTGCCAGTAGTATGAGTCTGTTCTACGAGCAGTACTTC
CASSMSLFYEQYF
>.|TRBV20-1|TRBJ1-1|TRBD1
TGCAGTGCCTTGGGACAGGCGGAAGCTTTCTTT
CSALGQAEAFF
>.|TRBV6-1|TRBJ1-2|.
TGTGCCAGCAGAAGGACAGCCCCTGGCTATGGCTACACCTTC
CASRRTAPGYGYTF
>once|TRBV11-2|TRBJ1-2|.
TGTGCCAGCCAGAGGCCGGGGAGCCACTATGGCTACACCTTC
CASQRPGSHYGYTF
>.|TRBV5-5|TRBJ2-7|.
TGTGCCAGCAGCTTGGAGGCCAGGGGACACGAGCAGTACTTC
CASSLEARGHEQYF
>few|TRBV6-5|TRBJ2-7|.
TGTGCCAGCACCCCTCCAGGGAACTACGAGCAGTACTTC
CASTPPGNYEQYF
>.|TRBV5-1|TRBJ1-2|.
TGCGCCAGCAGCTTGGCCTATAACTATGGCTACACCTTC
CASSLAYNYGYTF
>.|TRBV28|TRBJ1-2|.
TGTGCCAGCAGTCAGAGACAGGACTGCACCTTC
CASSQRQDCTF
>.|TRBV11-1|TRBJ2-5|TRBD2
TGTGCCAGCAGCTTGGGGCGGGGGATGGCGGGGACCCAGTACTTC
CASSLGRGMAGTQYF
>.|TRBV11-1|TRBJ2-1|TRBD2
TGTGCCAGCAGCTTAGGGCGGGGGGGCTTCTACAATGAGCAGTTCTTC
CASSLGRGGFYNEQFF
>.|TRBV10-3|TRBJ1-5|.
TGTGCCATCAGTTCCGACAGTTTGATTAGCAATCAGCCCCAGCATTTT
CAISSDSLISNQPQHF